The 10 T cell receptor beta chains below all came from one sample that was sequenced in a study of OX40 agonist ivuxolimab in advanced cancers. Profiled with immunoSEQ multiplex PCR; TCRdb holds only in-frame clones, not every one. The sample yields fewer than 70,000 clones, around 87% seen once. The source was CD4+ or CD8+ T cells sorted from blood, collected in a trial of the OX40 agonist ivuxolimab. All receptors come from an adult with an advanced solid tumor such as melanoma, head and neck, liver or kidney cancer.

The chain couples TRBV7-8 to TRBJ1-2; D gene unclear. From germline, CDR1 is SGHVS and CDR2 FQNEAQ. This CDR3 has 12 amino acids. Trimming took off 3 bases at V and 2 bases at J, with 4 bases between the two ends. The CDR3 coding sequence is TGTGCCAGCAGCTTCGGGAACTATGGCTACACCTTC. Amino acid sequence: CASSFGNYGYTF.

This sequence joins TRBV7-8 and TRBJ2-7, with D possibly matching TRBD1 (6 bases). The CDR3 runs 15 residues. Trimming pared 5 bases from V and 2 bases from J, leaving 16 bases between. In germline, CDR1 is SGHVS, CDR2 FQNEAQ. The CDR3 DNA reads TGTGCCAGCAGCCCACGACAGGATAACCCCTACGAGCAGTACTTC. Amino acid sequence: CASSPRQDNPYEQYF.

The genes are TRBV7-3 and TRBJ1-1; TRBD1 matches 7 bases. Germline-derived CDR1 and CDR2 are SGHTA and FQGTGA. The CDR3 runs 13 residues. With 0 bases clipped from V and 8 bases from J, the junction kept 3 bases outside the gene matches. The CDR3 nucleotides read TGTGCCAGCAGCTTAACTTGGACAGGAGAAGCTTTCTTT. Residues: CASSLTWTGEAFF.

The rearrangement joins TRBV10-2 to TRBJ2-3, with D hard to call. The CDR3 is 11 residues long. Germline-derived CDR1 and CDR2 are WSHSY and SAAADI. Trimming cost V 2 bases and J 5 bases, with 2 bases left between them. DNA of the CDR3: TGCGCCAGCAGTGAGATAGATACGCAGTATTTT. As protein: CASSEIDTQYF.

The rearrangement links TRBV13 to TRBJ2-1; tentative D call: TRBD1 (7 bases). The germline V gene has CDR1 PRHDT and CDR2 FYEKMQ (reference sequence). V gave up 5 bases and J gave up 6 bases, with 14 bases separating them. The CDR3 consists of 14 residues. CDR3: CASSQDRRGNEQFF. The CDR3 DNA follows: TGTGCCAGCAGCCAGGACAGGAGGGGCAATGAGCAGTTCTTC.

J is TRBJ2-1 and V is TRBV4-1; a possible D gene is TRBD2 (5 bases). Germline CDR1 and CDR2: MGHRA and YSYEKL. V gave up 2 bases and J gave up 1 base, with 12 bases separating them. The CDR3 totals 16 residues. DNA for the CDR3: TGCGCCAGCAGCCAATCTAGCTTAGCTTCCTACAATGAGCAGTTCTTC. Encoded protein: CASSQSSLASYNEQFF.

The chain uses TRBV10-3 and TRBJ1-5; 8 bases agree with TRBD1. J gave up 4 bases and V 2 bases, and 1 base lay outside the gene matches. Per the germline V gene, CDR1 is ENHRY and CDR2 is SYGVKD. CDR3 length: 14 amino acids. Written as DNA, the CDR3 is TGTGCCATCAGTGAGGGACAGGGTAATCAGCCCCAGCATTTT. Residues: CAISEGQGNQPQHF.

This chain joins TRBV28 and TRBJ2-2; D perhaps matches TRBD2 (6 bases). CDR1 MDHEN and CDR2 SYDVKM come from the germline V gene. The V gene lost 5 bases and the J gene lost 0 bases, with 13 bases spanning the gap. The CDR3 contains 16 residues. The CDR3 spells CASSNSGDANTGELFF. CDR3 bases: TGTGCCAGCAGTAATAGCGGTGACGCGAACACCGGGGAGCTGTTTTTT. The entire variable domain, with the rest obtained from reference TRBV28 and TRBJ2-2, is as follows: DVKVTQSSRYLVKRTGEKVFLECVQDMDHENMFWYRQDPGLGLRLIYFSYDVKMKEKGDIPEGYSVSREKKERFSLILESASTNQTSMYLCASSNSGDANTGELFFGEGSRLTVL.

The J gene is TRBJ1-1, the V gene TRBV27, with D unclear. With 5 bases removed from V and 2 bases from J, the gap between germline ends came to 6 bases. CDR1 is MNHEY and CDR2 is SMNVEV in the germline V gene (reference sequence). The CDR3 is made up of 12 amino acids. The CDR3 region is CASSNRNTEAFF. CDR3 DNA: TGTGCCAGCAGTAACCGTAACACTGAAGCTTTCTTT.

The V gene is TRBV6-1, the J gene TRBJ2-7; 7 bases fit TRBD1. With 1 base clipped from V and 3 bases from J, the junction kept 6 bases outside the gene matches. Germline assignment: CDR1 MNHNS and CDR2 SASEGT. CDR3 length equals 15 residues. CDR3 sequence (DNA): TGTGCCAGCAGTGAAGGGTCAGGGGGTTTCTACGAGCAGTACTTC. It translates to CASSEGSGGFYEQYF.